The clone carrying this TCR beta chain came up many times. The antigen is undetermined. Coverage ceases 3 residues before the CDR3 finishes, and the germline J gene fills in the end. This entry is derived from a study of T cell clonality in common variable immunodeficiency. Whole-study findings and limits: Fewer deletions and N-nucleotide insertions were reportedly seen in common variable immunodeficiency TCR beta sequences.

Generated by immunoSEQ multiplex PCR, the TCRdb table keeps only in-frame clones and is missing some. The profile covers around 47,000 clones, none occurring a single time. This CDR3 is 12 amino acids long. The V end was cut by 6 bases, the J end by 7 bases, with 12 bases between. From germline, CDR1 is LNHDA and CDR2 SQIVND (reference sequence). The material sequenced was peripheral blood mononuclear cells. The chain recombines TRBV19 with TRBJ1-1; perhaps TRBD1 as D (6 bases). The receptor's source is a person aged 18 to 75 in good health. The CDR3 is CASRFGQNEAFF. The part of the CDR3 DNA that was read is TGTGCCAGTAGATTCGGACAGAATGAA.